This entry lists 21 T cell receptor beta chains sequenced from one sample in a study of T cells in Graves' hyperthyroidism and ophthalmopathy. Amplification targeted TCR beta CDR3 regions from RNA transcripts. The primer set for the first-round RT-PCR of the TCR CDR3 was HTBI. TCRdb reanalysed the multiplex PCR reads using MiXCR and keeps one entry per CDR3 protein. The table lists 650,000 to 750,000 distinct CDR3 sequences, 14% of them singletons, with about 9.4% in the top ten. Sequencing input: blood. The receptors here all came from a woman in her late teens or twenties with Graves' hyperthyroidism.

In its sample, this clonotype was seen many times. This chain joins TRBV6-5 and TRBJ1-5; D is ambiguous. V gave up 0 bases and J gave up 5 bases, with 5 bases separating them. Per germline, CDR1 MNHEY and CDR2 SVGAGI. The CDR3 contains 13 residues. Here the CDR3 reads CASSYSRDQPQHF. The CDR3, as DNA: TGTGCCAGCAGTTACTCGAGGGATCAGCCCCAGCATTTT.

This clonotype was seen a few times. This chain links TRBV28 with TRBJ1-4, with TRBD1 matching over 8 bases. The CDR3 has 16 residues. The ends lost 6 bases at V and 4 bases at J; junction bases unmatched: 10. The germline CDR1 and CDR2 sequences are MDHEN and SYDVKM. The CDR3 sequence is CASRPQGGGLNEKLFF. The CDR3 coding sequence is TGTGCCAGCAGACCACAGGGGGGGGGGCTTAATGAAAAACTGTTTTTT.

The table lists this clonotype with many counts. This chain links TRBV11-3 with TRBJ2-5; maybe TRBD1 (5 bases). Germline lookup yields CDR1 SGHNT and CDR2 YENEEA. V dropped 5 bases and J dropped 5 bases, with 12 bases sitting between them. The CDR3 is made up of 13 amino acids. CDR3 nucleotide sequence: TGTGCCAGCAGCCCTGGACATGAGGAGACCCAGTACTTC. It encodes CASSPGHEETQYF.

This clonotype has a handful of counts. The chain is built from TRBV7-8 and TRBJ2-1; D gene unclear. V was clipped by 1 base and J by 0 bases, with 13 bases between them. CDR1 and CDR2 (germline): SGHVS, FQNEAQ. This CDR3 has 17 amino acids. The CDR3 coding sequence is TGTGCCAGCAGCTTAGTGGCCAGCGCCAGCTCCTACAATGAGCAGTTCTTC. Protein: CASSLVASASSYNEQFF.

V gene TRBV18 combines with J gene TRBJ1-1, with a tentative D call TRBD1 (5 bases). CDR3 size: 16 residues. From germline, CDR1 is KGHSH and CDR2 LQKENI. V dropped 3 bases and J dropped 0 bases, with 14 bases sitting between them. CDR3 in DNA: TGTGCCAGCTCACCGCCTGGATTGGGGGTGAACACTGAAGCTTTCTTT. Translation gives CASSPPGLGVNTEAFF.

This sequence joins TRBV7-9 and TRBJ2-2; D is unclear. Between the trimmed V and J ends, which lost 3 bases and 4 bases, there was a span of 9 bases. Germline V gives CDR1 SEHNR, CDR2 FQNEAQ (reference sequence). The CDR3 runs to 14 residues. CDR3 region: CASSFKDFTGELFF. CDR3 nucleotides: TGTGCCAGCAGCTTTAAAGACTTCACCGGGGAGCTGTTTTTT. The whole variable domain, remainder taken from reference TRBV7-9 and TRBJ2-2, is DTGVSQNPRHKITKRGQNVTFRCDPISEHNRLYWYRQTLGQGPEFLTYFQNEAQLEKSRLLSDRFSAERPKGSFSTLEIQRTEQGDSAMYLCASSFKDFTGELFFGEGSRLTVL.

The chain has TRBV5-1 and TRBJ2-7; 12 positions agree with TRBD2. The junction had 18 bases not matched to a gene; V was cut back by 4 bases and J by 4 bases. This CDR3 comprises 19 residues. Germline CDR1 reads SGHRS; CDR2 reads YFSETQ. The chain's CDR3 is CASSGRGQRGLAGLYEQYF. The CDR3, as DNA: TGCGCCAGCAGCGGCAGGGGACAGAGAGGACTAGCGGGACTTTACGAGCAGTACTTC.

This clonotype appeared many times. This CDR3 reads CASSPRDGVAYEQYF. CDR3 bases: TGTGCCAGCTCGCCCAGGGACGGAGTAGCCTACGAGCAGTACTTC. The chain is built from TRBV18 and TRBJ2-7; D assignment may be TRBD1 or TRBD2 (5 bases each). This CDR3 is 15 amino acids long. Germline CDR1 KGHSH, CDR2 LQKENI. V lost 6 bases to trimming and J lost 2 bases, with 17 bases between them.

This clonotype was picked up many times. The chain uses TRBV7-8 and TRBJ2-7, with D possibly being TRBD1 or TRBD2 (5 bases each). The CDR3 contains 16 residues. Germline CDR1 reads SGHVS; CDR2 reads FQNEAQ. V shed 1 base and J shed 1 base, with 14 bases lying between them. The CDR3 reads CASSLGARGRSYEQYF. The CDR3 coding sequence is TGTGCCAGCAGCTTAGGGGCCCGGGGCAGGTCCTACGAGCAGTACTTC.

The V gene is TRBV6-5, the J gene TRBJ1-6; 8 bases agree with TRBD1. Germline V gene data show CDR1 as MNHEY and CDR2 as SVGAGI. J was trimmed by 10 bases and V by 0 bases; bases with no gene match: 8. There are 16 residues in the CDR3. DNA for the CDR3: TGTGCCAGCAGTTACTCAGCAGGGGGCTGGTCGTCACCCCTCCACTTT. Protein: CASSYSAGGWSSPLHF.

This clonotype was observed a handful of times. V is TRBV2 and J is TRBJ1-5; weak D call: TRBD1 (5 bases). Germline assignment: CDR1 SNHLY and CDR2 FYNNEI. The CDR3 totals 14 residues. V was trimmed by 4 bases and J by 9 bases, leaving 16 bases between them. As DNA, the CDR3 is TGTGCCAGCAGTGGGGGGGGGATTGGTCGGCCCCAGCATTTT. Translating gives CASSGGGIGRPQHF.

This clonotype came up a few times. The rearrangement joins TRBV6-1 to TRBJ1-4; D gene ambiguous. The CDR3 is 14 amino acids. In germline, CDR1 is MNHNS, CDR2 SASEGT. V lost 10 bases and J lost 3, with 15 bases in between. The CDR3 loop reads CATDDVASNEKLFF. CDR3 sequence (DNA): TGTGCCACCGACGACGTGGCCTCTAATGAAAAACTGTTTTTT.

The chain joins TRBV11-1 to TRBJ1-1; D uncertain. Trimming took 2 bases from V and 0 from J, leaving 13 bases between them. This CDR3 is 16 amino acids long. Per germline, CDR1 SGHAT and CDR2 FQDESV (reference sequence). CDR3 in DNA: TGTGCCAGCAGCTTAAGGCCGGGGTCCATGAACACTGAAGCTTTCTTT. Protein product: CASSLRPGSMNTEAFF.

In its sample, this clonotype was seen many times. The J gene is TRBJ2-1, the V gene TRBV30, with TRBD2 matching over 9 bases. With V trimmed by 1 base and J by 8 bases, 12 bases remained unmatched. The length of the CDR3 is 16 residues. The germline V gene encodes CDR1 GTSNPN and CDR2 SVGIG (reference sequence). The CDR3 DNA is TGTGCCTGGAGTGACTGGGTAGCGGGAGCGGTTGATGAGCAGTTCTTC. It yields the protein CAWSDWVAGAVDEQFF. Full variable domain (rest looked up from reference TRBV30 and TRBJ2-1): SQTIHQWPATLVQPVGSPLSLECTVEGTSNPNLYWYRQAAGRGLQLLFYSVGIGQISSEVPQNLSASRPQDRQFILSSKKLLLSDSGFYLCAWSDWVAGAVDEQFFGPGTRLTVL.

This clonotype was seen only a few times. This chain connects TRBV27 to TRBJ2-7, with 7 bases fitting TRBD1. With 2 bases clipped from V and 2 bases from J, the junction kept 12 bases outside the gene matches. Germline CDR1 reads MNHEY; CDR2 reads SMNVEV (reference sequence). The CDR3 runs to 17 residues. The CDR3 bases are TGTGCCAGCAGTTTAGGCCCCCCGGGACAGAGTACCTACGAGCAGTACTTC. Translating it yields CASSLGPPGQSTYEQYF.

This clonotype has ten or more counts. The chain combines TRBV7-9 with TRBJ2-7; D uncertain. Germline CDR1 is SEHNR and CDR2 is FQNEAQ (reference sequence). Trimming stripped 1 base from V and 5 bases from J, with 6 bases between. The CDR3 extends over 12 amino acids. CDR3 nucleotide sequence: TGTGCCAGCAGCTTAGTGGGGAACGAGCAGTACTTC. It yields the protein CASSLVGNEQYF.

In its sample, this clonotype was seen many times. The genes are TRBV12-3 or TRBV12-4 and TRBJ2-3, with TRBD2 matching 7 bases. The CDR3 extends over 15 amino acids. V was pared by 6 bases and J by 6 bases, with 12 bases of the junction left unmatched. The CDR3 loop is CASSLPSGRGDTQYF. In DNA, the CDR3 is TGTGCCAGCAGCCTTCCTAGCGGTCGGGGGGATACGCAGTATTTT.

The chain uses TRBV4-1 and TRBJ2-3; perhaps TRBD2 as D (6 bases). V was clipped by 0 bases and J by 7 bases, with 8 bases between them. The CDR3 length is 13 residues. Germline CDR1 and CDR2: MGHRA and YSYEKL. CDR3 loop: CASSQEWTNTQYF. The CDR3 nucleotides are TGCGCCAGCAGCCAAGAGTGGACTAATACGCAGTATTTT.

This clonotype was found many times. The chain combines TRBV6-2 or TRBV6-3 with TRBJ2-1; the D gene is possibly TRBD1 (6 bases). Deletions cut 2 bases from V and 8 bases from J, with 10 bases between. Germline CDR1 is MNHEY and CDR2 is SVGEGT. The CDR3 runs 13 residues. Here the CDR3 reads CASSYAYRDEQFF. The CDR3 DNA reads as TGTGCCAGCAGTTACGCCTACAGGGATGAGCAGTTCTTC.

This chain links TRBV19 with TRBJ2-6; tentative D call: TRBD1 (5 bases). The V gene's germline CDR1 is LNHDA and CDR2 SQIVND (reference sequence). Trimming took off 5 bases at V and 0 bases at J, with 14 bases between the two ends. CDR3 length equals 17 residues. In DNA, the CDR3 is TGTGCCAGTAGTGCCGACAGCGCCGACTCTGGGGCCAACGTCCTGACTTTC. It yields the protein CASSADSADSGANVLTF.

This clonotype occurred many times. V and J are TRBV12-3 or TRBV12-4 and TRBJ2-3; D is unresolved. V gave up 7 bases and J gave up 2 bases, with 16 bases separating them. The CDR3 loop spans 15 amino acids. Written as DNA, the CDR3 is TGTGCCAGCACCGTCCTGGGCCTCTCCACAGATACGCAGTATTTT. Residues: CASTVLGLSTDTQYF.